This TCR beta chain was found in a study of T cell repertoires in cytomegalovirus infection. Looking at the study overall: Carrying CMV and the relevant HLA type showed in public TCR beta signatures.

Study-wide findings and caveats: Ex vivo, HLA-C-restricted CMV-specific TCR beta clonotypes prevailed over the rest of the response.

J lost 5 bases, V lost 4 bases, and 11 bases had no gene match. Per the germline V gene, CDR1 is MDHEN and CDR2 is SYDVKM. This CDR3 has 17 residues. TCRdb reprocessed the reads via MiXCR and lists one record per CDR3 protein. The data show approximately 250,000 distinct CDR3 sequences, 9% to 15% seen once. This clonotype showed up many times. Its antigen remains unidentified. This clonotype was obtained from a human donor in good health (CMV status not recorded). Some clones in this sample may be carry-over from other donors' samples. The specimen was PBMCs. The genes are TRBV28 and TRBJ1-6; 7 bases match TRBD1. The CDR3, as DNA: TGTGCCAGCAGTTCCCCCGGGAAGGGGGCCGATAATTCACCCCTCCACTTT. Protein product: CASSSPGKGADNSPLHF.